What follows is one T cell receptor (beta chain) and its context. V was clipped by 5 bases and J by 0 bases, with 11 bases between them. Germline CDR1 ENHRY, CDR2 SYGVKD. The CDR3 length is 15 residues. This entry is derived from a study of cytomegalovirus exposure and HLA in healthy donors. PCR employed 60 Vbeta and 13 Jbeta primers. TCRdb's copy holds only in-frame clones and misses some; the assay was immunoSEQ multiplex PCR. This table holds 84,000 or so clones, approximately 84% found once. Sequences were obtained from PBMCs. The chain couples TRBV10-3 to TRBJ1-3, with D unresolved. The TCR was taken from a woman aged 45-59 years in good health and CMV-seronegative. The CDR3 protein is CAISSSQNSGNTIYF. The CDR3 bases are TGTGCCATCAGTTCTTCTCAGAACTCTGGAAACACCATATATTTT.